This T cell receptor beta chain was profiled in a study of T-cell reconstitution after alpha-beta-depleted transplantation in children (dated by TCRdb to about 2016). For the study in its entirety: Using TCR repertoire profiling, the study quantitatively followed how T-cell immune reconstitution unfolded in children after TCRalphabeta/CD19-depleted allogeneic hematopoietic cell transplantation. Points the paper makes about the study in general: In some patients, the high TCRbeta diversity seen at day 60 was put down to recipient T cells and intrathymic progenitors that had survived conditioning. The frequencies of hyperexpanded clones fell over the following months, and after one year, T-cell counts and TCRbeta diversity were mostly attributed to newly produced T cells. Apparently early alphabetaT-cell count recovery about two months after transplant reportedly relied on only several hundred rapidly expanded clones derived from non-depleted graft cells.

This clonotype has just a few counts. This clone's antigen is unknown. Nothing much larger sits one base from this clone, and base qualities are not available. The library came from PCR. Reads for this sample came from an Illumina HiSeq 2500. TCR libraries were prepared with molecular barcoding, using unique molecular identifiers to normalize TCRbeta repertoire quantification. TCRdb redid the processing of the public reads, applying fastp at Q25 and MiXCR, and retained in-frame beta chains. Each entry is one CDR3 protein sequence, shown with its most common DNA and genes. A total of about 440,000 distinct CDR3 sequences appear in this sample, around two fifths of them only once. Of the sample, 27% is held by the ten largest clones. Read against the paper, the sample's treatment or condition label means: allogeneic hematopoietic cell transplantation with graft depleted of TCRalphabeta T cells and CD19 B cells. Transplant recipients were children who received TCRalphabeta/CD19-depleted allogeneic hematopoietic cell grafts.

Including the terminal cysteine and phenylalanine, the CDR3 comprises 13 residues. The DNA shown is the 39-base CDR3, in frame from base 1. After removal of 6 bases from V and 4 bases from J, the junction retains 7 bases not matched to a gene. Taken from the germline V gene, the CDR1 and CDR2 loops are SQVTM and ANQGSEA. This clonotype was sampled from a girl under 10 years old with aplastic anemia, due to receive a stem cell transplant. The chain links TRBV29-1 with TRBJ2-5; 8 bases in the junction line up with TRBD1. The material sequenced was PBMCs, taken before TCRalphabeta/CD19-depleted stem cell transplant. The bases read TGCAGCGTGGGAGACAGGGGAGCAGAGACCCAGTACTTC. Its protein reads: CSVGDRGAETQYF. Joined to the reference TRBV29-1 and TRBJ2-5 proteins, this CDR3 gives the full variable domain: SAVISQKPSRDICQRGTSLTIQCQVDSQVTMMFWYRQQPGQSLTLIATANQGSEATYESGFVIDKFPISRPNLTFSTLTVSNMSPEDSSIYLCSVGDRGAETQYFGPGTRLLVL.